This T cell receptor beta chain derives from a study of T-cell reconstitution after alpha-beta-depleted transplantation in children. Regarding the study as a whole: Where alpha-beta T cells came from about two months after transplant was reportedly several hundred expanded graft clones. Several patients had high TCRbeta diversity at day 60; it came from surviving recipient T cells and thymic progenitors.

The TCRbeta library was prepared with unique molecular identifiers. TCRdb analysed the PCR reads with MiXCR anew, one entry per CDR3 protein. Here the sample spans just under 250,000 distinct CDR3 sequences, more than 20% being singletons. This clonotype was picked up many times. No antigen is known for it. The germline V and J ends were trimmed by 6 bases and 9 bases, with 15 bases remaining between them. The CDR3 extends over 13 amino acids. CDR1 ENHRY and CDR2 SYGVKD come from the germline V gene. The sample consisted of PBMCs, taken before TCRalphabeta/CD19-depleted stem cell transplant. The sequence was collected from a girl between 2 and 10 years old with Fanconi anemia, due to receive a stem cell transplant. This chain uses TRBV10-3 with TRBJ2-1; tentatively, D is TRBD1 (5 bases). CDR3 loop: CAIRPTQGSEQFF. The CDR3 DNA follows: TGTGCCATCAGACCAACGCAGGGTTCTGAGCAGTTCTTC.